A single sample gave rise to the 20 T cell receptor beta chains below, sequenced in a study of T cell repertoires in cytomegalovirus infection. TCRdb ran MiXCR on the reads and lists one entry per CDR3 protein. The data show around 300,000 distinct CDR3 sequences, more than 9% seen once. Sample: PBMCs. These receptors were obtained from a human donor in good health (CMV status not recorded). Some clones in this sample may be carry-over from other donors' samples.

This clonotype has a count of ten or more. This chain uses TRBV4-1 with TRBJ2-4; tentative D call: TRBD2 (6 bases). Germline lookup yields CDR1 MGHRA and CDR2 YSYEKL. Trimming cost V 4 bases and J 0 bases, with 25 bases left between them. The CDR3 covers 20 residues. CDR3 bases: TGCGCCAGCAGCCCACTAGGTAAAGAGGAGCGGGCGTCAGCCAAAAACATTCAGTACTTC. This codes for CASSPLGKEERASAKNIQYF.

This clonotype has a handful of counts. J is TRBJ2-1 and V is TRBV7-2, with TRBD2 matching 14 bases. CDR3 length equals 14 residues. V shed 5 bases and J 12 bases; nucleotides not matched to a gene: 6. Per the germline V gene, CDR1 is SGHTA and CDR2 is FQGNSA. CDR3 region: CASSPGLAGERQFF. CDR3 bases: TGTGCCAGCAGCCCGGGACTAGCGGGGGAAAGGCAGTTCTTC.

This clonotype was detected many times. In DNA form, the CDR3 reads TGTGCCAGCACCTTAAAACAGGGTTGGACTGAAGCTTTCTTT. This encodes CASTLKQGWTEAFF. The gene calls are TRBV12-3 or TRBV12-4 and TRBJ1-1, with D possibly TRBD1 on 6 matching bases. Trimming took 7 bases from V and 5 from J, leaving 17 bases between them. This CDR3 region has 14 residues.

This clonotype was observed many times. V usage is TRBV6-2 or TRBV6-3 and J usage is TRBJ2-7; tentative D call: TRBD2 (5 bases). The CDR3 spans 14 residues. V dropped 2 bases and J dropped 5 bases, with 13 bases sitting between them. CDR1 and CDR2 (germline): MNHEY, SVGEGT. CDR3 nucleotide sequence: TGTGCCAGCAGTTACGGGTACTCCGGGAACGAGCAGTACTTC. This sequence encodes CASSYGYSGNEQYF.

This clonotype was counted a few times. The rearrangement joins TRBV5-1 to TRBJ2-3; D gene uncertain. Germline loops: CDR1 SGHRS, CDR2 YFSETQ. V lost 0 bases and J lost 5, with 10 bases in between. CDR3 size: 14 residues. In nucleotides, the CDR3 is TGCGCCAGCAGCTTGGAAGTGGTCTTAGATACGCAGTATTTT. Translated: CASSLEVVLDTQYF. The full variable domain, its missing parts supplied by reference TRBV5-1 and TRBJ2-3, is KAGVTQTPRYLIKTRGQQVTLSCSPISGHRSVSWYQQTPGQGLQFLFEYFSETQRNKGNFPGRFSGRQFSNSRSEMNVSTLELGDSALYLCASSLEVVLDTQYFGPGTRLTVL.

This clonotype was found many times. As DNA, the CDR3 is TGTGCCAGCAGCGTGAACAGGGAGTGGTACGAGCAGTACTTC. Protein: CASSVNREWYEQYF. This chain joins TRBV7-2 and TRBJ2-7; D might be TRBD1 (6 bases). The CDR3 contains 14 residues. Germline V CDR1 and CDR2: SGHTA, FQGNSA. With 5 bases removed from V and 4 bases from J, the gap between germline ends came to 15 bases.

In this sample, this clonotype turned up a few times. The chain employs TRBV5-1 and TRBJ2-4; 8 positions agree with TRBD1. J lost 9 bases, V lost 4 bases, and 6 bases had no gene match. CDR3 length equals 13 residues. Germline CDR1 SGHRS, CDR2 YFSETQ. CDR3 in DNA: TGCGCCAGCAGCCCCGTGGACAGGGTCATTCAGTACTTC. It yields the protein CASSPVDRVIQYF.

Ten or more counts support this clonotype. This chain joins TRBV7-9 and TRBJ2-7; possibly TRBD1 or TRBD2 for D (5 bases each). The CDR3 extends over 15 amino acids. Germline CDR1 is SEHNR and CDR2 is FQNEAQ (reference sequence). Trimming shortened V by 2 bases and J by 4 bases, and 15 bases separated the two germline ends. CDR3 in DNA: TGTGCCAGCAGCTTACGAGGGGCCCTCCGATACGAGCAGTACTTC. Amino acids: CASSLRGALRYEQYF.

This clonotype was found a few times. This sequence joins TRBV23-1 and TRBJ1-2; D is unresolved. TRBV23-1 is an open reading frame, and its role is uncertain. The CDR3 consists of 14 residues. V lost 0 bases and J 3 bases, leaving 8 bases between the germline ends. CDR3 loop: CASSQSKGYYGYTF. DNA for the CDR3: TGCGCCAGCAGTCAATCGAAAGGCTACTATGGCTACACCTTC.

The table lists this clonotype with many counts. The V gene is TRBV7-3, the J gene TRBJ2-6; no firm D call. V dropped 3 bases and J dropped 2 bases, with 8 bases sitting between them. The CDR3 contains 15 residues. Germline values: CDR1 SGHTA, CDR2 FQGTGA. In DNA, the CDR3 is TGTGCCAGCAGCTTGTCTAACCCTGGGGCCAACGTCCTGACTTTC. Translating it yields CASSLSNPGANVLTF.

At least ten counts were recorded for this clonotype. The CDR3 DNA reads as TGTGCCAGCAGGGACACAGGGGTAGCGCAGTATTTT. It encodes CASRDTGVAQYF. The chain recombines TRBV6-5 with TRBJ2-3, with TRBD1 matching 7 bases. The CDR3 runs 12 residues. In germline, CDR1 is MNHEY, CDR2 SVGAGI. V trimming: 6 bases; J trimming: 10 bases; junction bases outside the gene matches: 7.

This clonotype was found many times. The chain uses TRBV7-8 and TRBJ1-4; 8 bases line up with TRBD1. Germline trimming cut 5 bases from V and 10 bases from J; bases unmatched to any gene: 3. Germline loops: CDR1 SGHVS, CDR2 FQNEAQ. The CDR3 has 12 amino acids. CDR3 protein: CASSQQGGKLFF. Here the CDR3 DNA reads TGTGCCAGCAGCCAACAGGGGGGAAAACTGTTTTTT.

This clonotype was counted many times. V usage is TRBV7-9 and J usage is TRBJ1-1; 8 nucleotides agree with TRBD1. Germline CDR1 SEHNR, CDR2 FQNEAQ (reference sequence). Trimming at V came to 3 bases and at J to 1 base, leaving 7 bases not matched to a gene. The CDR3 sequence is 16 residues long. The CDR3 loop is CASSFPRDRGNTEAFF. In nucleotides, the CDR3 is TGTGCCAGCAGCTTCCCCCGCGACAGGGGGAACACTGAAGCTTTCTTT.

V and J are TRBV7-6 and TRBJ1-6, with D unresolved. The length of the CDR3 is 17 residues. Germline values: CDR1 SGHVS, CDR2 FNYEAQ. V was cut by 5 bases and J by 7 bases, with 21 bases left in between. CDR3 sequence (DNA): TGTGCCAGCAGCACTGACCAGTTGCCCAGTAGGAATTCACCCCTCCACTTT. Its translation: CASSTDQLPSRNSPLHF.

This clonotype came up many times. The CDR3, as DNA: TGTGCCAGTAGTATAGGCAGAATCTCTGGAAACACCATATATTTT. Translation: CASSIGRISGNTIYF. The chain is built from TRBV19 and TRBJ1-3; D uncertain. This CDR3 is 15 amino acids long. The V gene lost 1 base and the J gene lost 0 bases, with 7 bases spanning the gap. Germline V gives CDR1 LNHDA, CDR2 SQIVND (reference sequence).

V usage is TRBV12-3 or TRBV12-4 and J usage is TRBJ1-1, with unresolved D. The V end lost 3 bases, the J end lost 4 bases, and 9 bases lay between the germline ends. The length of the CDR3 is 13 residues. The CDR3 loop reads CASSLGFSTEAFF. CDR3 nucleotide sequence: TGTGCCAGCAGTTTGGGCTTCTCCACTGAAGCTTTCTTT.

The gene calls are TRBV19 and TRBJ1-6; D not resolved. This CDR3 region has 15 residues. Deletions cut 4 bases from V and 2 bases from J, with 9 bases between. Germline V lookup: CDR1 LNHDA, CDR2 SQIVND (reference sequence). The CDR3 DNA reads TGTGCCAGTAGTAGCAGGAGCACCTATAATTCACCCCTCCACTTT. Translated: CASSSRSTYNSPLHF. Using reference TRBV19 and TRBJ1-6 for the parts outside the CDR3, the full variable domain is DGGITQSPKYLFRKEGQNVTLSCEQNLNHDAMYWYRQDPGQGLRLIYYSQIVNDFQKGDIAEGYSVSREKKESFPLTVTSAQKNPTAFYLCASSSRSTYNSPLHFGNGTRLTVT.

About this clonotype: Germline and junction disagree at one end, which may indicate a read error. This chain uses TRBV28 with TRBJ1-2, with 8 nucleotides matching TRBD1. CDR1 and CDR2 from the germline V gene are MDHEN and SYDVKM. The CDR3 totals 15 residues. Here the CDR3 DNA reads TGTGCCAGCAGCTTATTGGACAGGGCGTCCTATGGCTACACCTTC. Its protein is CASSLLDRASYGYTF.

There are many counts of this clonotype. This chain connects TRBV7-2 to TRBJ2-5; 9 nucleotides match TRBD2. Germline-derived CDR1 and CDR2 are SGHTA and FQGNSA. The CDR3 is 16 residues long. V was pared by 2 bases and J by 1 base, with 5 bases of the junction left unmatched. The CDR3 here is CASSLNRGGAQETQYF. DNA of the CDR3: TGTGCCAGCAGCTTAAACCGCGGGGGGGCCCAAGAGACCCAGTACTTC.

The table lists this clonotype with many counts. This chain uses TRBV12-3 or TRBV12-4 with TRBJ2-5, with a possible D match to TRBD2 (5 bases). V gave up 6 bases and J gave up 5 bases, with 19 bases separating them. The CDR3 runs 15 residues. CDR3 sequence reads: CASSVNWELWETQYF. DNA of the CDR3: TGTGCCAGCAGCGTAAATTGGGAGCTATGGGAGACCCAGTACTTC.